This T cell receptor beta chain was recovered during a study of persistence of HIV-infected CD4 T cells. Worth noting for this clone: Its antigen is still unknown.

Cells were stimulated with CMV-infected fibroblast lysates at 8.5 to 10 ug/mL. Sorted nonresponding memory CD4+ T cells were CD40L-negative, CD69-negative, CD45RO-high. Adults with HIV-1 started suppressive ART while chronically infected. This was the immunoSEQ version 4 assay in survey mode. Data came from immunoSEQ multiplex PCR; TCRdb stores just in-frame clones and leaves some out. This sample yields about 28,000 clones, of which roughly 78% are seen a single time; 3.5% to 5.5% belongs to the top ten. Germline lookup yields CDR1 LGHNT and CDR2 FRNRAP. The ends were cut back, 1 base at V and 10 bases at J, with 8 bases in the middle. This CDR3 region has 13 residues.

The receptor comes from an adult man with HIV who was CMV-seropositive. This chain connects TRBV12-5 to TRBJ1-6, with D unresolved. Sequences were derived from CD4+ T cells sorted from PBMCs after approximately 19-hour stimulation, sampled from a patient who received antiretroviral therapy. The CDR3 reads CASGLGGRSPLHF. The CDR3 DNA reads TGTGCTAGTGGTTTGGGTGGAAGGTCACCCCTCCACTTT.